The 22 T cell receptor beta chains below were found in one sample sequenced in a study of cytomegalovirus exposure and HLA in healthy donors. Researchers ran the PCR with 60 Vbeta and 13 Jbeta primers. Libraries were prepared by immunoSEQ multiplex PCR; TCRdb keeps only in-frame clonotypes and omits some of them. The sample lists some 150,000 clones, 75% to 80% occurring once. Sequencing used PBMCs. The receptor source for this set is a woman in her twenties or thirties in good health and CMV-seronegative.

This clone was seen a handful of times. The CDR3 region is CASSFWGQEQFF. The CDR3 nucleotides are TGCGCCAGCAGCTTTTGGGGACAAGAGCAGTTCTTC. The V and J genes are TRBV5-1 and TRBJ2-1; D possibly corresponds to TRBD1 (6 bases). The CDR3 runs 12 residues. Between the trimmed V and J ends, which lost 2 bases and 10 bases, there was a span of 10 bases. The V gene's germline CDR1 is SGHRS and CDR2 YFSETQ.

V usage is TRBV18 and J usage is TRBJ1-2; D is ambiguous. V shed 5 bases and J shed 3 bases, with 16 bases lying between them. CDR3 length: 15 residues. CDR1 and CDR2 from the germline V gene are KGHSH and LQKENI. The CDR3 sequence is CASSGTGSVDYGYTF. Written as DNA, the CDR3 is TGTGCCAGCTCAGGCACGGGGTCCGTTGACTATGGCTACACCTTC.

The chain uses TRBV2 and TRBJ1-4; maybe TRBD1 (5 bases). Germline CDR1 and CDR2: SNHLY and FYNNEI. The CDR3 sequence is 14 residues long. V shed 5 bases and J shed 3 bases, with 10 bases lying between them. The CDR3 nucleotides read TGTGCCAGCAGTCGGGGGAATGCTAATGAAAAACTGTTTTTT. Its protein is CASSRGNANEKLFF.

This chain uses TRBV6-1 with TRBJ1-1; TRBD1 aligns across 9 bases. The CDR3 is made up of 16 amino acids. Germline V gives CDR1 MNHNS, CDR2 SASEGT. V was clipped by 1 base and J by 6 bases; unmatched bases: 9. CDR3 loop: CASSEGVDRGWAEAFF. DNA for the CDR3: TGTGCCAGCAGTGAAGGGGTAGACAGGGGGTGGGCTGAAGCTTTCTTT.

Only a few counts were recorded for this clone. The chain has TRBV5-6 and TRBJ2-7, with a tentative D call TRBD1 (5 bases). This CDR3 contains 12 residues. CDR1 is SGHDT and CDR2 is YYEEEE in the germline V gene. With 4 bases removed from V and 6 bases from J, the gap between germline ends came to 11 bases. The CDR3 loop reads CASSPRVGEQYF. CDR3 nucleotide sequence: TGTGCCAGCAGCCCCAGGGTTGGCGAGCAGTACTTC.

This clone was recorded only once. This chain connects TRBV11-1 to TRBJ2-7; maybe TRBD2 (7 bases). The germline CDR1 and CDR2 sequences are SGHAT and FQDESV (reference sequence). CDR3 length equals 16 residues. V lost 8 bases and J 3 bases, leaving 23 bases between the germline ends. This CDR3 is CASSSGEGDGFYEQYF. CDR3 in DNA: TGTGCCAGCTCCTCCGGGGAGGGGGACGGCTTCTACGAGCAGTACTTC.

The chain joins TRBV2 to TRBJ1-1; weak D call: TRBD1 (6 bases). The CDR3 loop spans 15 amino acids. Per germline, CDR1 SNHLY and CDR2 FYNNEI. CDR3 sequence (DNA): TGTGCTTACTTAGGGGGGGGCGGCATGAACACTGAAGCTTTCTTT. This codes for CAYLGGGGMNTEAFF.

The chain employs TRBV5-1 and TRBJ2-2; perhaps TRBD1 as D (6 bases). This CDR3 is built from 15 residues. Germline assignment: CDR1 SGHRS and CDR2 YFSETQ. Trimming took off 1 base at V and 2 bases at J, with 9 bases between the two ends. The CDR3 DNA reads TGCGCCAGCAGCTTGCCCGGGACAAACACCGGGGAGCTGTTTTTT. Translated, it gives CASSLPGTNTGELFF.

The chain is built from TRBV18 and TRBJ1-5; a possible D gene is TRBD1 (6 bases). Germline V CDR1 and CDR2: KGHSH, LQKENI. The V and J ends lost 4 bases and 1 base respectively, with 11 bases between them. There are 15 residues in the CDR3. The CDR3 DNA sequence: TGTGCCAGCTCACGGCGAGGGGGAAGCAATCAGCCCCAGCATTTT. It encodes CASSRRGGSNQPQHF.

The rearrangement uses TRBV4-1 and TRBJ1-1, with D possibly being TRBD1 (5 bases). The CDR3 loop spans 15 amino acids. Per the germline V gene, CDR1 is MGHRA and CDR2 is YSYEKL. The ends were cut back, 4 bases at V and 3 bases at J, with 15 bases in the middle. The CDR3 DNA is TGCGCCAGCAGCCCCGGGGGGGGGTGGGACACTGAAGCTTTCTTT. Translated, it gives CASSPGGGWDTEAFF.

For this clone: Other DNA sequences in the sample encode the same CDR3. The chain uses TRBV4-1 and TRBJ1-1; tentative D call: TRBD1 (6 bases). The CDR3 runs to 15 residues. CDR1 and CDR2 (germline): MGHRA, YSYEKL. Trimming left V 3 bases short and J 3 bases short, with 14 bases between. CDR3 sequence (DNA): TGCGCCAGCAGCCAGACCAGGGGAAGGGACACTGAAGCTTTCTTT. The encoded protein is CASSQTRGRDTEAFF.

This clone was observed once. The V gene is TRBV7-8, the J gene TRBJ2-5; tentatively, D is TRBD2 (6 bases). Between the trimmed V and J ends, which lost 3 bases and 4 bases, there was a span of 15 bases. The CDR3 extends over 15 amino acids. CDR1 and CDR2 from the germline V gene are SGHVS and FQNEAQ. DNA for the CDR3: TGTGCCAGCAGCTTGGTTCCCGCGGGGCGAGAGACCCAGTACTTC. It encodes CASSLVPAGRETQYF.

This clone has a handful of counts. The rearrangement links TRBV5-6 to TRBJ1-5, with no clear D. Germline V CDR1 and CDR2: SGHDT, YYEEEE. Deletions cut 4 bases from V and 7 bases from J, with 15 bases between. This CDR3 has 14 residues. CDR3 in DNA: TGTGCCAGCAGCCGCGGGGATGGATCGCAGCCCCAGCATTTT. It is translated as CASSRGDGSQPQHF. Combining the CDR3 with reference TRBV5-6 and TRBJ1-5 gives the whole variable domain DAGVTQSPTHLIKTRGQQVTLRCSPKSGHDTVSWYQQALGQGPQFIFQYYEEEERQRGNFPDRFSGHQFPNYSSELNVNALLLGDSALYLCASSRGDGSQPQHFGDGTRLSIL.

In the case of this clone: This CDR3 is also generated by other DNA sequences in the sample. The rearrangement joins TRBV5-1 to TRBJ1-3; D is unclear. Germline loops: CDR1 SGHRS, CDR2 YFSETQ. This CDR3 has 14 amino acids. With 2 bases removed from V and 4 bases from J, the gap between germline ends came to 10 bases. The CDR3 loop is CASSLDRGGNTIYF. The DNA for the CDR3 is TGCGCCAGCAGCTTAGACCGCGGAGGAAACACCATATATTTT.

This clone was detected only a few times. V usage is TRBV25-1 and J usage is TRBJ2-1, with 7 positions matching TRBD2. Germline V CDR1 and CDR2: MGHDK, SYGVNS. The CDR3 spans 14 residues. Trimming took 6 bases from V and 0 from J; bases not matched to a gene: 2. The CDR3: CASRGGSSYNEQFF. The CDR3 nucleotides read TGTGCCAGCAGGGGGGGGAGCTCCTACAATGAGCAGTTCTTC.

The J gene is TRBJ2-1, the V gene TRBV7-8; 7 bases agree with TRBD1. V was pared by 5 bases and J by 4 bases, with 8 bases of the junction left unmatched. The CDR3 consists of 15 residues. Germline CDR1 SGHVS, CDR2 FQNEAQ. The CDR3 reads CASSRARTGYNEQFF. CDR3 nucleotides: TGTGCCAGCAGCCGCGCCAGGACAGGTTACAATGAGCAGTTCTTC.

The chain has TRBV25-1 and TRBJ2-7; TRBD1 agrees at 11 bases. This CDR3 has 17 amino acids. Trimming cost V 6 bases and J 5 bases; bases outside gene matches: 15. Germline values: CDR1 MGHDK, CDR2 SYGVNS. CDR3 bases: TGTGCCAGCAGGTTCCCCCCCCGGGACAGGGGGAACGACGAGCAGTACTTC. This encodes CASRFPPRDRGNDEQYF.

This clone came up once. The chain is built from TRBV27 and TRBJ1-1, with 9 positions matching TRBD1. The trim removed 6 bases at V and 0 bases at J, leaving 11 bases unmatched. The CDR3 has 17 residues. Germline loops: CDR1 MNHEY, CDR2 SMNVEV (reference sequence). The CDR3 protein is CASRPGQGRFLNTEAFF. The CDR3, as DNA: TGTGCCAGCAGACCCGGACAGGGGCGATTTTTGAACACTGAAGCTTTCTTT.

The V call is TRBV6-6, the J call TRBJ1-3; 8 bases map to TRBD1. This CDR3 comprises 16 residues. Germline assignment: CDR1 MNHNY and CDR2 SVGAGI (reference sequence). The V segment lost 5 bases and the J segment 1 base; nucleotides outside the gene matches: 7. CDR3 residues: CASSPRQGSSGNTIYF. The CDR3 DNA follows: TGTGCCAGCAGTCCGAGACAGGGGTCTTCTGGAAACACCATATATTTT.

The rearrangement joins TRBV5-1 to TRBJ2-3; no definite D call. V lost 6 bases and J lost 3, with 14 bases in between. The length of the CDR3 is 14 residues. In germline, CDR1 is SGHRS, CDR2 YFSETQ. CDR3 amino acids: CASTPGFNTDTQYF. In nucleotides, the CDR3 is TGCGCCAGCACACCCGGGTTTAATACAGATACGCAGTATTTT. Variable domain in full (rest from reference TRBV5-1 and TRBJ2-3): KAGVTQTPRYLIKTRGQQVTLSCSPISGHRSVSWYQQTPGQGLQFLFEYFSETQRNKGNFPGRFSGRQFSNSRSEMNVSTLELGDSALYLCASTPGFNTDTQYFGPGTRLTVL.

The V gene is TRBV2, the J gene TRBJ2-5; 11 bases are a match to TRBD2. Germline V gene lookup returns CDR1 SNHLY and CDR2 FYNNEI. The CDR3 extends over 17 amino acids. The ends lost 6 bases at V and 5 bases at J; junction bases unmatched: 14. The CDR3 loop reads CASSDPISGGVVETQYF. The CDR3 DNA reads TGTGCCAGCAGCGACCCGATTAGCGGGGGGGTTGTCGAGACCCAGTACTTC. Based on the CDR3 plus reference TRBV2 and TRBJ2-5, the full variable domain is EPEVTQTPSHQVTQMGQEVILRCVPISNHLYFYWYRQILGQKVEFLVSFYNNEISEKSEIFDDQFSVERPDGSNFTLKIRSTKLEDSAMYFCASSDPISGGVVETQYFGPGTRLLVL.

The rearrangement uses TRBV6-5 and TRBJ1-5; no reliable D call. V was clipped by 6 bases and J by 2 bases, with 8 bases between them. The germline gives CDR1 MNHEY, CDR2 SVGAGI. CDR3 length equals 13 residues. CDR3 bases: TGTGCCAGCAGGGAGGGAGGCAATCAGCCCCAGCATTTT. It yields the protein CASREGGNQPQHF.